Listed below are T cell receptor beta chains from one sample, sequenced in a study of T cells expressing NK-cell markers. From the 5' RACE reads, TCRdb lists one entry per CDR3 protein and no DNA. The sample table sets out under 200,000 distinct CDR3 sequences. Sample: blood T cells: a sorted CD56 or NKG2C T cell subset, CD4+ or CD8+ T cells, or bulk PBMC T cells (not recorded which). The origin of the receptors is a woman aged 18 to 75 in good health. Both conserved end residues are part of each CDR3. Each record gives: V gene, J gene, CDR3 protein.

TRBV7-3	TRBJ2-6	CASSSGVLTSSGANVLTF
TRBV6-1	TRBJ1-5	CASTVRQGNQPQHF
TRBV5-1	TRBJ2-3	CASMRDAGIITDTQYF
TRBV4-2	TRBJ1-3	CASSQAPRASGNTIYF
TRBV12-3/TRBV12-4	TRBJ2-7	CASRATLYEQYF
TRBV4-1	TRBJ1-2	CASSQDRVGGYTF
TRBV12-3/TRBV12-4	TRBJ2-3	CASSLSDSGQLPHTQYF
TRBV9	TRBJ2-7	CASSVGLAVVDEQYF
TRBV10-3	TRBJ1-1	CAIRETGEVTEAFF
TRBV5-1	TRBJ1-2	CASSFVHRGSYGYTF
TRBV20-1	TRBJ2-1	CSARDRRDEQFF
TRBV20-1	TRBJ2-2	CSANRGNTGELFF
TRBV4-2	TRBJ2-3	CASSDLQERTDTQYF
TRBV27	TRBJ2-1	CASSLEQATEQFF
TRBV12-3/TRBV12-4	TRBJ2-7	CASSVDLGGHEQYF
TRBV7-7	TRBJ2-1	CASSLDSYYNEQFF
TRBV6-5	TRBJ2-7	CASSYSASGSTYEQYF
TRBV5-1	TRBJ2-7	CASSLHGGAGGKQYF
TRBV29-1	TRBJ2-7	CSVQGVYEQYF
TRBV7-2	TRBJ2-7	CASSLGGMSSYEQYF
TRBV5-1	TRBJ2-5	CASRDGPTTETQYF
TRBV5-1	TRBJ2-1	CASRDNLNNEQFF
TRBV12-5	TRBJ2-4	CASGLGLAKNIQYF
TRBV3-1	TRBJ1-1	CASSQVHLRDTEAFF
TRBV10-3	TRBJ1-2	CAISELSVGSVYGYTF
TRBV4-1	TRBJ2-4	CASSTGQDKNIQYF
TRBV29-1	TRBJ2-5	CSVQGIAGSIETQYF
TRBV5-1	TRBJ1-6	CASSLGHSANSPLHF
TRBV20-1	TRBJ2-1	CSASGGFGEQFF
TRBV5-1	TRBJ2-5	CASSPGTSALLEETQYF
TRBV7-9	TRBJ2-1	CASSHPGREGSNEQFF
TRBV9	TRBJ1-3	CASSATRSGNTIYF
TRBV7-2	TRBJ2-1	CASSFSGLAGSEQFF
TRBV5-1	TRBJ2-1	CASSLDPPGQGNNEQFF
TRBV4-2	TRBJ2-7	CASSPSGGAAEQYF
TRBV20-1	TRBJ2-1	CSATLRLAVNYNEQFF
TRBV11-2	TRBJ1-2	CASSLDRQLSSF
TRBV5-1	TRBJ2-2	CASSSRDLNTGELFF
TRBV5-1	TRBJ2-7	CASSLTSGGKIYEQYF
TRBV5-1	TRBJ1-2	CASGAGDRGYTF
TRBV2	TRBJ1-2	CASSGAANYGYTF
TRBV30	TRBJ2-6	CAWSVHLAGANVLTF
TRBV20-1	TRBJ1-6	CSATGQGSSPLHF
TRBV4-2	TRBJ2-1	CASSQIPGTLLGNEQFF
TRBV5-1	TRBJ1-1	CASSPHNPGANTEAFF
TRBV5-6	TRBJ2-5	CASSPGGGQETQYF
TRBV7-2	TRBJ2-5	CASSPRSGETQYF
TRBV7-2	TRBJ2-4	CASSERGGLAKNIQYF
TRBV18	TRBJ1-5	CASSPSPGSNQPQHF
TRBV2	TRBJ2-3	CASSEGPRHGTDTQYF